The 9 T cell receptor beta chains below were found in one sample sequenced in a study of blood T cell repertoires in COVID-19. The repertoire was sequenced with immunoSEQ multiplex PCR; TCRdb's copy has only in-frame clones and lacks some. The sample includes about 210,000 clones, roughly 82% seen only once; the top ten take roughly 12%. Sequenced: peripheral blood. These receptors were taken from a woman between 35 and 50 years old with acute or convalescent COVID-19.

This sequence joins TRBV23-1 and TRBJ1-6; 10 nucleotides match TRBD1. TRBV23-1 is an open reading frame whose function is uncertain. J lost 2 bases, V lost 2 bases, and 6 bases had no gene match. This CDR3 comprises 18 residues. DNA for the CDR3: TGCGCCAGCAGTCAACCCGCAGGACAGGGGGCCTATAATTCACCCCTCCACTTT. This encodes CASSQPAGQGAYNSPLHF.

This clone came up many times. This rearrangement joins TRBV5-6 to TRBJ1-2, with D possibly matching TRBD1 (6 bases). With 0 bases removed from V and 8 bases from J, the gap between germline ends came to 14 bases. Per the germline V gene, CDR1 is SGHDT and CDR2 is YYEEEE. There are 14 residues in the CDR3. The CDR3 DNA sequence: TGTGCCAGCAGCTTGGGTTCTAGCAGGGGCGGCTACACCTTC. Its translation is CASSLGSSRGGYTF.

V and J are TRBV7-8 and TRBJ1-2, with 10 bases fitting TRBD1. J lost 6 bases, V lost 5 bases, and 3 bases had no gene match. The CDR3 spans 13 residues. Germline V lookup: CDR1 SGHVS, CDR2 FQNEAQ. CDR3 bases: TGTGCCAGCAGCCAGGGACAGGGGAATGGCTACACCTTC. Translated, it gives CASSQGQGNGYTF.

The V gene is TRBV19, the J gene TRBJ1-5, with a weak D call TRBD1 (6 bases). The CDR3 loop spans 17 amino acids. From germline, CDR1 is LNHDA and CDR2 SQIVND (reference sequence). The V and J ends lost 3 bases and 5 bases respectively, with 20 bases between them. CDR3 bases: TGTGCCAGTAGTATTCGTCGGTCCGGACAGACCCATCAGCCCCAGCATTTT. Protein product: CASSIRRSGQTHQPQHF. Drawing the rest from reference TRBV19 and TRBJ1-5, the complete variable domain is DGGITQSPKYLFRKEGQNVTLSCEQNLNHDAMYWYRQDPGQGLRLIYYSQIVNDFQKGDIAEGYSVSREKKESFPLTVTSAQKNPTAFYLCASSIRRSGQTHQPQHFGDGTRLSIL.

The chain has TRBV6-2 or TRBV6-3 and TRBJ2-7; 10 nucleotides match TRBD1. Germline V gene lookup returns CDR1 MNHEY and CDR2 SVGEGT. The V gene end was trimmed by 5 bases and the J gene end by 6 bases; junction bases not matched to a gene: 7. The CDR3 sequence is 14 residues long. The CDR3 region has the DNA TGTGCCAGCAGTAGAAGACAGGGGGCGTTCGAGCAGTACTTC. It translates to CASSRRQGAFEQYF.

J is TRBJ1-3 and V is TRBV6-5; no definite D call. There are 15 residues in the CDR3. V dropped 7 bases and J dropped 0 bases, with 13 bases sitting between them. The germline V gene encodes CDR1 MNHEY and CDR2 SVGAGI. The CDR3 sequence is CASIQLGVSGNTIYF. The CDR3 DNA reads as TGTGCCAGCATCCAACTCGGGGTCTCTGGAAACACCATATATTTT.

The chain combines TRBV19 with TRBJ1-3; a weak D match, TRBD1 (6 bases). The CDR3 loop spans 15 amino acids. Germline V gene sequence: CDR1 LNHDA, CDR2 SQIVND (reference sequence). V was pared by 7 bases and J by 1 base, with 14 bases between. The CDR3: CASTLTGASGNTIYF. As DNA, the CDR3 is TGTGCCAGTACCTTGACAGGAGCTTCTGGAAACACCATATATTTT.

The V and J genes are TRBV5-4 and TRBJ2-5; 12 bases line up with TRBD1. CDR3 length: 15 amino acids. With 6 bases clipped from V and 5 bases from J, the junction kept 8 bases outside the gene matches. CDR1 and CDR2 (germline): SGHNT, YYREEE (reference sequence). This CDR3 reads CASTSGTGGFETQYF. The CDR3 bases are TGTGCCAGCACCTCCGGGACAGGGGGCTTCGAGACCCAGTACTTC.

V is TRBV25-1 and J is TRBJ1-6; TRBD1 might be the D (5 bases). V gave up 1 base and J gave up 5 bases, with 12 bases separating them. The CDR3 has 16 amino acids. CDR1 is MGHDK and CDR2 is SYGVNS in the germline V gene. The CDR3 is CASSELGAGNNSPLHF. The CDR3 coding sequence is TGTGCCAGCAGTGAATTAGGAGCAGGGAATAATTCACCCCTCCACTTT.